The 23 T cell receptor beta chains in this list originate from one sample, sequenced in a study of blood T cell repertoires in COVID-19. Generated by immunoSEQ multiplex PCR, the TCRdb table keeps only in-frame clones and is missing some. The profile shows some 290,000 clones, 88% of them singletons. Sequencing input: peripheral blood. Every receptor here comes from a woman between 25 and 40 years old with COVID-19, enrolled during active disease.

The chain combines TRBV10-1 with TRBJ2-3; no reliable D call. V was cut by 2 bases and J by 1 base, with 10 bases left in between. The germline gives CDR1 WNHNN, CDR2 SYGVQD (reference sequence). CDR3 length: 15 residues. The CDR3 nucleotides are TGCGCCAGCAGTGAGAGGAGAAAGGGCACAGATACGCAGTATTTT. It is translated as CASSERRKGTDTQYF.

The chain combines TRBV19 with TRBJ1-1; D possibly corresponds to TRBD1 (5 bases). This CDR3 is built from 15 residues. V gave up 4 bases and J gave up 1 base, with 13 bases separating them. The germline V gene encodes CDR1 LNHDA and CDR2 SQIVND (reference sequence). As DNA, the CDR3 is TGTGCCAGTAGTAAGGAGAGACAGCAGAACACTGAAGCTTTCTTT. It specifies CASSKERQQNTEAFF.

The V call is TRBV10-3, the J call TRBJ2-1; 13 bases match TRBD2. The V and J ends lost 6 bases and 7 bases, in that order; junction bases with no gene match: 3. The CDR3 is made up of 14 amino acids. Germline values: CDR1 ENHRY, CDR2 SYGVKD. The CDR3: CAISTSGRENEQFF. As DNA, the CDR3 is TGTGCCATCAGCACTAGCGGGAGGGAGAATGAGCAGTTCTTC.

This clone turned up a few times. The V call is TRBV5-1, the J call TRBJ2-7, with 7 bases that match TRBD1. V lost 4 bases and J lost 2; bases outside the gene matches: 3. From germline, CDR1 is SGHRS and CDR2 YFSETQ. CDR3 length: 13 residues. CDR3 sequence: CASSPGTAYEQYF. In DNA, the CDR3 is TGCGCCAGCAGCCCCGGGACAGCCTACGAGCAGTACTTC.

The rearrangement joins TRBV19 to TRBJ2-1; 11 nucleotides match TRBD2. V lost 0 bases to trimming and J lost 6 bases; unmatched junction nucleotides: 1. This CDR3 comprises 15 residues. Germline V gene sequence: CDR1 LNHDA, CDR2 SQIVND (reference sequence). CDR3 amino acids: CASSIDSGRANEQFF. The CDR3 region has the DNA TGTGCCAGTAGTATAGATAGCGGGAGGGCCAATGAGCAGTTCTTC.

The gene calls are TRBV11-2 and TRBJ1-6; the match to TRBD1 covers 9 bases. Germline-derived CDR1 and CDR2 are SGHAT and FQNNGV. J was trimmed by 8 bases and V by 0 bases; bases with no gene match: 8. This CDR3 is built from 17 residues. CDR3 amino acids: CASSLENTGGRDSPLHF. The CDR3 DNA sequence: TGTGCCAGCAGCTTAGAAAACACAGGGGGCAGGGATTCACCCCTCCACTTT.

The CDR3 region is CASSGGKTGGLPGANVLTF. For the CDR3, the DNA is TGTGCCAGCAGTGGGGGCAAAACAGGGGGCTTACCTGGGGCCAACGTCCTGACTTTC. The V and J genes are TRBV6-1 and TRBJ2-6, with 9 bases that match TRBD1. The junction had 12 bases not matched to a gene; V was cut back by 4 bases and J by 2 bases. The germline CDR1 and CDR2 sequences are MNHNS and SASEGT. There are 19 residues in the CDR3.

The CDR3 bases are TGTGCCAGCAGTTTAGGAGGGGATACGCAGTATTTT. This translates into CASSLGGDTQYF. The chain links TRBV12-3 or TRBV12-4 to TRBJ2-3, with D maybe TRBD2 (5 bases). The V and J ends lost 1 base and 6 bases respectively, with 5 bases between them. The CDR3 has 12 residues.

This clone was recorded once. The rearrangement uses TRBV27 and TRBJ1-5; 7 bases agree with TRBD1. CDR1 and CDR2 (germline): MNHEY, SMNVEV (reference sequence). CDR3 size: 14 residues. V shed 6 bases, J shed 3 bases, and the junction held 5 bases outside the gene matches. CDR3 sequence (DNA): TGTGCCAGCAGCCACAGGGGTCTCAATCAGCCCCAGCATTTT. This translates into CASSHRGLNQPQHF.

This chain joins TRBV7-8 and TRBJ1-1, with a possible D match to TRBD1 (5 bases). This CDR3 has 15 residues. Deletions cut 3 bases from V and 1 base from J, with 12 bases between. Per the germline V gene, CDR1 is SGHVS and CDR2 is FQNEAQ. The CDR3: CASSFGAFGNTEAFF. CDR3 in DNA: TGTGCCAGCAGCTTTGGGGCTTTTGGGAACACTGAAGCTTTCTTT.

This clone was seen only once. V is TRBV28 and J is TRBJ2-2; possible D gene TRBD1, 7 bases. V dropped 6 bases and J dropped 7 bases, with 12 bases sitting between them. Germline-derived CDR1 and CDR2 are MDHEN and SYDVKM. This CDR3 is built from 13 residues. In nucleotides, the CDR3 is TGTGCCAGCAGGCAGGGGGGAAGCGGGGAGCTGTTTTTT. It is translated as CASRQGGSGELFF.

The V call is TRBV4-1, the J call TRBJ1-2; D is unclear. V lost 1 base to trimming and J lost 2 bases, with 8 bases between them. Germline lookup yields CDR1 MGHRA and CDR2 YSYEKL. CDR3 length: 14 amino acids. CDR3 in amino acids: CASSQGGLNYGYTF. CDR3 sequence (DNA): TGCGCCAGCAGCCAAGGCGGACTAAACTATGGCTACACCTTC.

This sequence joins TRBV9 and TRBJ1-3, with 7 bases lining up with TRBD1. Germline V gives CDR1 SGDLS, CDR2 YYNGEE. The junction had 12 bases not matched to a gene; V was cut back by 4 bases and J by 8 bases. This CDR3 spans 15 amino acids. CDR3 residues: CASSPLGGGSDTIYF. DNA of the CDR3: TGTGCCAGCAGCCCTTTAGGAGGGGGCAGTGACACCATATATTTT.

The rearrangement joins TRBV6-6 to TRBJ1-4; 8 bases are shared with TRBD1. Germline assignment: CDR1 MNHNY and CDR2 SVGAGI (reference sequence). This CDR3 contains 15 residues. V was clipped by 2 bases and J by 6 bases; unmatched bases: 5. CDR3 sequence reads: CASSYGTGGDEKLFF. CDR3 sequence (DNA): TGTGCCAGCAGTTACGGAACAGGGGGAGATGAAAAACTGTTTTTT.

This chain connects TRBV30 to TRBJ2-3; TRBD1 aligns across 8 bases. The J segment lost 0 bases and the V segment lost 1 base, leaving 6 bases of the junction unmatched. Germline V lookup: CDR1 GTSNPN, CDR2 SVGIG (reference sequence). The CDR3 loop spans 16 amino acids. CDR3 DNA sequence: TGTGCCTGGAGTGCCCTGACAGGGGAAAGCACAGATACGCAGTATTTT. It specifies CAWSALTGESTDTQYF. The full variable domain, rest sourced from reference TRBV30 and TRBJ2-3, is SQTIHQWPATLVQPVGSPLSLECTVEGTSNPNLYWYRQAAGRGLQLLFYSVGIGQISSEVPQNLSASRPQDRQFILSSKKLLLSDSGFYLCAWSALTGESTDTQYFGPGTRLTVL.

This clone was counted only a few times. The chain has TRBV29-1 and TRBJ2-2, with D hard to call. Germline CDR1 and CDR2: SQVTM and ANQGSEA. Trimming cost V 7 bases and J 1 base, with 10 bases left between them. The CDR3 is made up of 13 amino acids. CDR3 DNA sequence: TGCAGCGGTCAGCCGGGGAACACCGGGGAGCTGTTTTTT. Translating it yields CSGQPGNTGELFF.

The gene calls are TRBV10-1 and TRBJ2-3; TRBD2 aligns across 7 bases. The ends lost 7 bases at V and 3 bases at J; junction bases unmatched: 7. Germline values: CDR1 WNHNN, CDR2 SYGVQD (reference sequence). There are 14 residues in the CDR3. CDR3 bases: TGCGCCAGCAATGTTGCGGGAGAGACAGATACGCAGTATTTT. This sequence encodes CASNVAGETDTQYF.

J is TRBJ2-6 and V is TRBV11-2; the D is unclear. Germline CDR1 reads SGHAT; CDR2 reads FQNNGV. The CDR3 length is 19 residues. Trimming shortened V by 0 bases and J by 0 bases, and 15 bases separated the two germline ends. CDR3 region: CASSLDITFRLSGANVLTF. Here the CDR3 DNA reads TGTGCCAGCAGCTTAGATATCACTTTTAGACTCTCTGGGGCCAACGTCCTGACTTTC.

In its sample, this clone was seen a few times. Written as DNA, the CDR3 is TGTGCCCGGGCGGAGGGCTACGAGCAGTACTTC. This encodes CARAEGYEQYF. The genes are TRBV30 and TRBJ2-7, with a possible D match to TRBD2 (6 bases). Per germline, CDR1 GTSNPN and CDR2 SVGIG (reference sequence). The CDR3 has 11 residues. With 8 bases removed from V and 3 bases from J, the gap between germline ends came to 11 bases.

This chain joins TRBV7-2 and TRBJ1-1; no clear D gene. Germline lookup yields CDR1 SGHTA and CDR2 FQGNSA. The CDR3 extends over 13 amino acids. The V and J ends lost 5 bases and 1 base respectively, with 8 bases between them. CDR3 loop: CASSPLENTEAFF. The CDR3 DNA sequence: TGTGCCAGCAGCCCGCTAGAGAACACTGAAGCTTTCTTT.

This sequence joins TRBV9 and TRBJ1-4, with a possible D match to TRBD1 (5 bases). The V gene lost 0 bases and the J gene lost 1 base, with 10 bases spanning the gap. Germline V gene lookup returns CDR1 SGDLS and CDR2 YYNGEE. The CDR3 contains 16 residues. The CDR3 region has the DNA TGTGCCAGCAGCGTAGGGCAGGGTGGAACTAATGAAAAACTGTTTTTT. Protein sequence: CASSVGQGGTNEKLFF.

The chain carries TRBV2 and TRBJ1-2, with D tentatively TRBD1 (5 bases). Trimming left V 0 bases short and J 5 bases short, with 16 bases between. The V gene's germline CDR1 is SNHLY and CDR2 FYNNEI. The CDR3 is 16 residues long. CDR3 region: CASSEAGRGALYGYTF. CDR3 DNA sequence: TGTGCCAGCAGTGAAGCGGGGCGCGGAGCCCTTTATGGCTACACCTTC.

The chain recombines TRBV7-3 with TRBJ2-3, with TRBD1 identical over 7 bases. The ends lost 5 bases at V and 0 bases at J; junction bases unmatched: 5. CDR1 SGHTA and CDR2 FQGTGA come from the germline V gene. This CDR3 contains 15 residues. The chain's CDR3 is CASSQGGESTDTQYF. As DNA, the CDR3 is TGTGCCAGCAGCCAAGGGGGCGAGAGCACAGATACGCAGTATTTT.